The 22 T cell receptor beta chains listed next were all sequenced from one sample in a study of cytomegalovirus exposure and HLA in healthy donors. Amplification used 60 Vbeta primers and 13 Jbeta primers. Data came from immunoSEQ multiplex PCR; TCRdb stores just in-frame clones and leaves some out. The sample holds 130,000 or so clones; around 75% are singletons and the top ten take approximately 9.6%. The sample consisted of PBMCs. The source is a woman aged 50 to 60 in good health and CMV-seropositive.

The genes are TRBV5-1 and TRBJ2-6; possible D gene TRBD2, 6 bases. The V end was cut by 0 bases, the J end by 3 bases, with 16 bases between. This CDR3 contains 18 residues. From germline, CDR1 is SGHRS and CDR2 YFSETQ. The chain's CDR3 is CASSLALTRGLGANVLTF. CDR3 sequence (DNA): TGCGCCAGCAGCTTGGCCTTGACTAGGGGCCTTGGGGCCAACGTCCTGACTTTC.

V is TRBV10-3 and J is TRBJ1-1; 7 bases match TRBD1. Germline loops: CDR1 ENHRY, CDR2 SYGVKD. V shed 3 bases, J shed 1 base, and the junction held 8 bases outside the gene matches. CDR3 size: 16 residues. In DNA, the CDR3 is TGTGCCATCAGTGAAACAGGGGCCCGGCCGAACACTGAAGCTTTCTTT. As protein: CAISETGARPNTEAFF.

This clone was recorded a few times. The chain joins TRBV5-1 to TRBJ2-1; D gene unclear. The CDR3 covers 15 residues. Trimming took 1 base from V and 0 from J, leaving 8 bases between them. Germline CDR1 reads SGHRS; CDR2 reads YFSETQ. The CDR3 region is CASSLRVSSYNEQFF. The CDR3 DNA follows: TGCGCCAGCAGCTTGCGGGTGAGCTCCTACAATGAGCAGTTCTTC.

CDR3 in amino acids: CATSRDWIRETQYF. The CDR3 DNA reads TGTGCCACCAGCAGGGACTGGATTAGGGAGACCCAGTACTTC. The J gene is TRBJ2-5, the V gene TRBV15; a possible D gene is TRBD2 (5 bases). This CDR3 contains 14 residues. The germline gives CDR1 LNHNV, CDR2 YYDKDF (reference sequence). The germline V and J ends were trimmed by 3 bases and 5 bases, with 13 bases remaining between them.

The V call is TRBV27, the J call TRBJ1-1; D possibly corresponds to TRBD1 (5 bases). V was pared by 5 bases and J by 6 bases, with 19 bases between. The CDR3 covers 15 residues. Germline-derived CDR1 and CDR2 are MNHEY and SMNVEV (reference sequence). DNA for the CDR3: TGTGCCAGCAGTCTAACCCCGGGGACTGGGGCTGAAGCTTTCTTT. Translated, it gives CASSLTPGTGAEAFF.

This chain links TRBV19 with TRBJ2-5, with TRBD1 matching over 8 bases. There are 14 residues in the CDR3. The germline V gene encodes CDR1 LNHDA and CDR2 SQIVND (reference sequence). The V segment lost 9 bases and the J segment 7 bases; nucleotides outside the gene matches: 13. This CDR3 reads CASHAGTGAGTQYF. The CDR3 DNA is TGTGCCAGCCACGCCGGGACAGGTGCTGGGACCCAGTACTTC.

The J gene is TRBJ1-2, the V gene TRBV6-5; 8 bases agree with TRBD1. Germline trimming cut 0 bases from V and 5 bases from J; bases unmatched to any gene: 8. Germline CDR1 MNHEY, CDR2 SVGAGI. There are 16 residues in the CDR3. CDR3 residues: CASSYSTSRTGYGYTF. The CDR3 DNA follows: TGTGCCAGCAGTTACTCGACCTCCCGGACAGGGTATGGCTACACCTTC.

This clone has just a few counts. V usage is TRBV5-1 and J usage is TRBJ1-3; D ambiguous. Trimming cost V 0 bases and J 0 bases, with 4 bases left between them. This CDR3 has 14 residues. CDR1 SGHRS and CDR2 YFSETQ come from the germline V gene. In DNA, the CDR3 is TGCGCCAGCAGCTTGGGCGACTCTGGAAACACCATATATTTT. Protein: CASSLGDSGNTIYF.

V usage is TRBV7-3 and J usage is TRBJ1-1; tentative D call: TRBD1 (5 bases). The CDR3 consists of 13 residues. In germline, CDR1 is SGHTA, CDR2 FQGTGA. Trimming pared 1 base from V and 4 bases from J, leaving 7 bases between. CDR3 residues: CASSLRDSTEAFF. CDR3 sequence (DNA): TGTGCCAGCAGCTTAAGGGACTCCACTGAAGCTTTCTTT. The full variable domain, rest sourced from reference TRBV7-3 and TRBJ1-1, is GAGVSQTPSNKVTEKGKYVELRCDPISGHTALYWYRQSLGQGPEFLIYFQGTGAADDSGLPNDRFFAVRPEGSVSTLKIQRTERGDSAVYLCASSLRDSTEAFFGQGTRLTVV.

The CDR3 reads CASLREETQYF. The CDR3 DNA follows: TGTGCCAGCCTCAGGGAAGAGACCCAGTACTTC. This chain links TRBV7-9 with TRBJ2-5, with a weak D call TRBD1 (5 bases). V dropped 8 bases and J dropped 3 bases, with 7 bases sitting between them. This CDR3 has 11 amino acids. Germline CDR1 reads SEHNR; CDR2 reads FQNEAQ (reference sequence).

This sequence joins TRBV11-3 and TRBJ1-2, with 8 bases matching TRBD1. There are 13 residues in the CDR3. V shed 1 base and J 8 bases; nucleotides not matched to a gene: 3. CDR1 is SGHNT, CDR2 YENEEA, per germline. CDR3 bases: TGTGCCAGCAGCTTAGCAGGGGGCAGCGGCTACACCTTC. Its translation: CASSLAGGSGYTF.

V is TRBV7-2 and J is TRBJ2-7; 15 bases map to TRBD2. Germline V lookup: CDR1 SGHTA, CDR2 FQGNSA. The CDR3 has 17 residues. V shed 4 bases, J shed 6 bases, and the junction held 10 bases outside the gene matches. This CDR3 reads CASSSRLRTSGRGEQYF. CDR3 DNA sequence: TGTGCCAGCAGCTCCAGGCTAAGGACTAGCGGGAGGGGCGAGCAGTACTTC.

This chain uses TRBV5-1 with TRBJ1-1; D uncertain. This CDR3 has 14 residues. The V end was cut by 4 bases, the J end by 0 bases, with 10 bases between. Germline V gene sequence: CDR1 SGHRS, CDR2 YFSETQ. The CDR3 loop reads CASSPERVNTEAFF. The CDR3 coding sequence is TGCGCCAGCAGCCCCGAGAGAGTGAACACTGAAGCTTTCTTT.

The chain links TRBV5-4 to TRBJ1-2; D possibly corresponds to TRBD1 (6 bases). This CDR3 is built from 13 residues. V lost 0 bases to trimming and J lost 9 bases, with 12 bases between them. CDR1 SGHNT and CDR2 YYREEE come from the germline V gene (reference sequence). CDR3 nucleotides: TGTGCCAGCAGCTTGGTGCCACAGGGCAGCTACACCTTC. It specifies CASSLVPQGSYTF.

For this clone: One end of the junction fails to match germline, which may point to a read error. The chain uses TRBV11-3 and TRBJ1-1; the match to TRBD1 covers 8 bases. This CDR3 is built from 12 residues. From germline, CDR1 is SGHNT and CDR2 YENEEA. CDR3 region: CASSLDREKRLF. The CDR3 region has the DNA TGTGCCAGCAGCTTGGACAGGGAAAAGAGGCTGTTT. The whole variable domain, filled in from reference TRBV11-3 and TRBJ1-1, reads EAGVVQSPRYKIIEKKQPVAFWCNPISGHNTLYWYLQNLGQGPELLIRYENEEAVDDSQLPKDRFSAERLKGVDSTLKIQPAELGDSAVYLCASSLDREKRLFGQGTRLTVV.

The chain joins TRBV18 to TRBJ1-2; D might be TRBD1 (5 bases). V was shortened by 5 bases and J by 4 bases, with 14 bases between the two germline ends. CDR3 length: 14 residues. The germline gives CDR1 KGHSH, CDR2 LQKENI. The CDR3 loop reads CASSTGAPIYGYTF. The CDR3 DNA sequence: TGTGCCAGCTCAACTGGGGCTCCGATCTATGGCTACACCTTC. Supplemented by reference TRBV18 and TRBJ1-2, the full variable domain reads NAGVMQNPRHLVRRRGQEARLRCSPMKGHSHVYWYRQLPEEGLKFMVYLQKENIIDESGMPKERFSAEFPKEGPSILRIQQVVRGDSAAYFCASSTGAPIYGYTFGSGTRLTVV.

This chain's CDR3 is CASLTGTGGPNYGYTF. CDR3 DNA sequence: TGTGCCAGTTTAACCGGGACAGGGGGCCCCAACTATGGCTACACCTTC. The rearrangement uses TRBV19 and TRBJ1-2, with 12 nucleotides matching TRBD1. The junction had 9 bases not matched to a gene; V was cut back by 8 bases and J by 2 bases. There are 16 residues in the CDR3. Germline CDR1 reads LNHDA; CDR2 reads SQIVND (reference sequence).

The chain joins TRBV27 to TRBJ2-5; perhaps TRBD2 as D (7 bases). Between the trimmed V and J ends, which lost 3 bases and 0 bases, there was a span of 11 bases. The germline V gene encodes CDR1 MNHEY and CDR2 SMNVEV (reference sequence). This CDR3 has 15 amino acids. The CDR3 protein is CASSLGGRYQETQYF. The CDR3 coding sequence is TGTGCCAGCAGTTTGGGGGGGCGGTACCAAGAGACCCAGTACTTC.

The chain is built from TRBV25-1 and TRBJ1-1; 9 bases match TRBD1. V shed 2 bases and J 1 base; nucleotides not matched to a gene: 2. Germline V gene lookup returns CDR1 MGHDK and CDR2 SYGVNS. This CDR3 is built from 15 residues. The CDR3 DNA reads as TGTGCCAGCAGTGAAGGGACAGGGAGGAACACTGAAGCTTTCTTT. It yields the protein CASSEGTGRNTEAFF.

The chain recombines TRBV9 with TRBJ1-6, with 8 nucleotides matching TRBD1. The germline gives CDR1 SGDLS, CDR2 YYNGEE. The CDR3 spans 14 residues. Trimming at V came to 4 bases and at J to 9 bases, leaving 6 bases not matched to a gene. This CDR3 reads CASSIGQGGSPLHF. The CDR3 nucleotides are TGTGCCAGCAGCATCGGACAGGGAGGTTCACCCCTCCACTTT.

The genes are TRBV18 and TRBJ1-1, with a tentative D call TRBD1 (5 bases). Trimming took 3 bases from V and 1 from J, leaving 15 bases between them. CDR3 length: 16 amino acids. Germline V gene sequence: CDR1 KGHSH, CDR2 LQKENI. The CDR3 DNA sequence: TGTGCCAGCTCACCCTATCTCGCAGGGCCGAACACTGAAGCTTTCTTT. Translation: CASSPYLAGPNTEAFF. The full variable domain, with the rest looked up from reference TRBV18 and TRBJ1-1, is NAGVMQNPRHLVRRRGQEARLRCSPMKGHSHVYWYRQLPEEGLKFMVYLQKENIIDESGMPKERFSAEFPKEGPSILRIQQVVRGDSAAYFCASSPYLAGPNTEAFFGQGTRLTVV.

This clone showed up just once. This chain connects TRBV7-8 to TRBJ2-2, with D perhaps matching TRBD2 (6 bases). Trimming pared 8 bases from V and 9 bases from J, leaving 16 bases between. This CDR3 contains 13 residues. The germline gives CDR1 SGHVS, CDR2 FQNEAQ. The CDR3 region has the DNA TGTGCCAGCGGGACTTGGCGGGCCAGGGAGCTGTTTTTT. This encodes CASGTWRARELFF.